This is a list of T cell receptor beta chains from one sample in a study of CXCR3-negative and CXCR3-positive naive CD8 T cells. TCRdb re-called the 5' RACE reads and catalogs CDR3 proteins one per entry, DNA excluded. The table for this sample gives some 110,000 distinct CDR3 sequences. Sequencing was done on a sample of naive CXCR3+ CD8+ T cells from blood. These receptors were taken from a human donor in good health. Some clones in this sample may be carry-over from other donors' samples. Each CDR3 is given with its conserved first and last residue. Each record gives: V gene, J gene, CDR3 protein.

TRBV14	TRBJ2-7	CASSQGNHYEQYF
TRBV15	TRBJ2-5	CATSSSGGDQETQYF
TRBV7-3	TRBJ2-1	CASSLDPGGYNEQFF
TRBV12-3/TRBV12-4	TRBJ1-1	CASQPGMNTEAFF
TRBV11-2	TRBJ2-1	CASSLDFYSYNEQFF
TRBV29-1	TRBJ1-1	CTVWIMNTEAFF
TRBV29-1	TRBJ2-2	CSVPQAANTGELFF
TRBV7-6	TRBJ2-1	CASSGTSGRLDGNEQFF
TRBV4-2	TRBJ2-7	CASSHTGTGPYEQYF
TRBV7-9	TRBJ2-7	CASSIAGTPDEQYF
TRBV5-8	TRBJ2-1	CASSLGPGYNEQFF
TRBV5-1	TRBJ2-1	CASSQTPGQGFNEQFF
TRBV29-1	TRBJ2-7	CSVLAGSYEQYF
TRBV7-9	TRBJ2-1	CASRGDAGYNEQFF
TRBV4-3	TRBJ1-5	CASSQDRAGDGQPQHF
TRBV7-9	TRBJ1-1	CASSLGPFEAFF
TRBV5-4	TRBJ2-7	CASSLQGYEQYF
TRBV12-3/TRBV12-4	TRBJ2-7	CASNGGERAYEQYF
TRBV6-5	TRBJ2-2	CASRKTDSGLTDGELFF
TRBV12-3/TRBV12-4	TRBJ2-1	CASRHSGRANEQFF
TRBV9	TRBJ2-5	CASSVGSSGSWETQYF
TRBV14	TRBJ2-7	CASSQLSSSYEQYF
TRBV7-9	TRBJ1-2	CASSPLDSLYGYTF
TRBV12-3/TRBV12-4	TRBJ1-4	CASSQGSTNEKLFF
TRBV7-9	TRBJ2-7	CASSPRAYYEQYF
TRBV29-1	TRBJ1-2	CSVEGVNYGYTF
TRBV13	TRBJ2-1	CASSSPSRPSGSRYNEQFF
TRBV28	TRBJ1-2	CASSPVAGDTITYGYTF
TRBV29-1	TRBJ1-1	CSVELGPRDTEAFF
TRBV11-3	TRBJ1-3	CASEGGSDGNTIYF
TRBV6-5	TRBJ2-7	CASSLLGYYEQYF